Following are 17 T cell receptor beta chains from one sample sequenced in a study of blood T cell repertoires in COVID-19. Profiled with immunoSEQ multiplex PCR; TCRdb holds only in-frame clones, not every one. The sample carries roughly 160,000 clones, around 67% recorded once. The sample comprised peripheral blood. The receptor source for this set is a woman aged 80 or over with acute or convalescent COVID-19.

The CDR3 coding sequence is TGTGCCAGCAGGTTGCAGGGGGACAACTATGGCTACACCTTC. It yields the protein CASRLQGDNYGYTF. The rearrangement uses TRBV5-4 and TRBJ1-2; 7 nucleotides align to TRBD1. This CDR3 region has 14 residues. The germline gives CDR1 SGHNT, CDR2 YYREEE (reference sequence). Trimming cost V 5 bases and J 2 bases; bases outside gene matches: 6.

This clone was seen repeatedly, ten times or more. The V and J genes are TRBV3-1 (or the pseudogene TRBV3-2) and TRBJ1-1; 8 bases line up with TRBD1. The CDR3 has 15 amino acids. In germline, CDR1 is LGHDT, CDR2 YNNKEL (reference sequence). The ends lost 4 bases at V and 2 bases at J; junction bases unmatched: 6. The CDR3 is CASSLGTGSNTEAFF. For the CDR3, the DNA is TGTGCCAGCAGCCTCGGGACAGGTTCTAACACTGAAGCTTTCTTT.

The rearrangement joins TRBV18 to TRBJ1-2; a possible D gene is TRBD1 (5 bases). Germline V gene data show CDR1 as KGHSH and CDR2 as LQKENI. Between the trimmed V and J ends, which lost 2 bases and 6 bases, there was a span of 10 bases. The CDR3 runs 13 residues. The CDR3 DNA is TGTGCCAGCTCACCAAGGACATTAGATGGCTACACCTTC. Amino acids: CASSPRTLDGYTF.

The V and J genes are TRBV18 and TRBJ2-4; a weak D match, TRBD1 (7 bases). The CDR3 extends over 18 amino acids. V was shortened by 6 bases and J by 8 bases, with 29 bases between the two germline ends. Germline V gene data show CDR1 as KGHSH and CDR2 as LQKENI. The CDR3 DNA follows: TGTGCCAGCTCGCCGCCTGGCAGCGGAGGGGGCTACGGCGACATTCAGTACTTC. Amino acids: CASSPPGSGGGYGDIQYF.

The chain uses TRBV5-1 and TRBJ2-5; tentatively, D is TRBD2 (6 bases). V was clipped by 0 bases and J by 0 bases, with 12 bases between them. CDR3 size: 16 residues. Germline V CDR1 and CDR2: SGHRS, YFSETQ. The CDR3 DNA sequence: TGCGCCAGCAGCTTGGGTCTTATAGCGGACCAAGAGACCCAGTACTTC. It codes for CASSLGLIADQETQYF.

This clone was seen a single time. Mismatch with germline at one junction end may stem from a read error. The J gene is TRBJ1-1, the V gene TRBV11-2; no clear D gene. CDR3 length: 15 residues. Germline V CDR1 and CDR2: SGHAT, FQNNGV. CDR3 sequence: CASSLEVTPYAEAFF. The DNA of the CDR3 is TGTGCCAGCAGCCTAGAAGTAACGCCCTATGCTGAAGCTTTCTTT. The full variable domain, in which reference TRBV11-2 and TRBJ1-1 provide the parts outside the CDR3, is EAGVAQSPRYKIIEKRQSVAFWCNPISGHATLYWYQQILGQGPKLLIQFQNNGVVDDSQLPKDRFSAERLKGVDSTLKIQPAKLEDSAVYLCASSLEVTPYAEAFFGQGTRLTVV.

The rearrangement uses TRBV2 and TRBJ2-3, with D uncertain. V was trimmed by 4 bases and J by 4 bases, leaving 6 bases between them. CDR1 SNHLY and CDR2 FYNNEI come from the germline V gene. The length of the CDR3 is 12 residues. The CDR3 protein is CASSARADTQYF. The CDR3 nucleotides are TGTGCCAGCAGTGCTAGAGCAGATACGCAGTATTTT.

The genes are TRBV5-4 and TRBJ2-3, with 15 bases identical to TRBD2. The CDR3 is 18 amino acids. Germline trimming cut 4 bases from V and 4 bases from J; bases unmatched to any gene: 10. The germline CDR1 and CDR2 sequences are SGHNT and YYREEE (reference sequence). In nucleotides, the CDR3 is TGTGCCAGCAGCCCCGGGACTAGCGGGAGGAGAGCGGCAGATACGCAGTATTTT. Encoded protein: CASSPGTSGRRAADTQYF.

CDR3 loop: CASSLNYAADTQYF. CDR3 coding DNA: TGTGCCAGCAGCCTAAATTATGCGGCAGATACGCAGTATTTT. The V and J genes are TRBV14 and TRBJ2-3; unclear D gene. Trimming pared 4 bases from V and 4 bases from J, leaving 12 bases between. The CDR3 is 14 amino acids. Germline V gene sequence: CDR1 SGHDN, CDR2 FVKESK.

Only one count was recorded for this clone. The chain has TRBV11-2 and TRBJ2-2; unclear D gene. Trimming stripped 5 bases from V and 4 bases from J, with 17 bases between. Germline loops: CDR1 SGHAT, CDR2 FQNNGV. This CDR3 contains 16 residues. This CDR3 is CASSPALGLSTGELFF. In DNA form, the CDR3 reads TGTGCCAGCAGCCCAGCCCTAGGTTTGAGCACCGGGGAGCTGTTTTTT.

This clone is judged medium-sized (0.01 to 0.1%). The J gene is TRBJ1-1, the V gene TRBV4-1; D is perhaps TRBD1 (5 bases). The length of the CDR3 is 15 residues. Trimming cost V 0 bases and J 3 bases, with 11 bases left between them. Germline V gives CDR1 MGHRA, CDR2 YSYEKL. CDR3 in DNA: TGCGCCAGCAGCCAAGAAGTAACAGGAGACACTGAAGCTTTCTTT. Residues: CASSQEVTGDTEAFF.

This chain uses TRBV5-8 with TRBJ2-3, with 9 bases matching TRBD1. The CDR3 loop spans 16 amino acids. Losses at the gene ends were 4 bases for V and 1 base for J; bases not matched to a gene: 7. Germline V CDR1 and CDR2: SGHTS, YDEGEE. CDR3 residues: CASSLRRTGGTDTQYF. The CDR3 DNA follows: TGTGCCAGCAGCCTTCGACGGACAGGGGGCACAGATACGCAGTATTTT.

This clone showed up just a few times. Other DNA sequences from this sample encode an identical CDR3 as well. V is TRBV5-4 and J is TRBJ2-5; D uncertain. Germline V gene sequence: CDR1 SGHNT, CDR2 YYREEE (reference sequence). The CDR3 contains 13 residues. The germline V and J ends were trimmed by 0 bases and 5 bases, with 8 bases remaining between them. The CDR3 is CASSLDPSETQYF. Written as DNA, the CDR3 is TGTGCCAGCAGCTTGGATCCCTCGGAGACCCAGTACTTC.

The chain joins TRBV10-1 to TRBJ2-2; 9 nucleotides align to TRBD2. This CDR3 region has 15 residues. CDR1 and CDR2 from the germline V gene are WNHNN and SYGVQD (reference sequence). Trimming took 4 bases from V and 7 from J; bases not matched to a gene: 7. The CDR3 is CASSVGSGSGGELFF. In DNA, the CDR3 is TGCGCCAGCAGTGTCGGTAGCGGGAGTGGCGGGGAGCTGTTTTTT.

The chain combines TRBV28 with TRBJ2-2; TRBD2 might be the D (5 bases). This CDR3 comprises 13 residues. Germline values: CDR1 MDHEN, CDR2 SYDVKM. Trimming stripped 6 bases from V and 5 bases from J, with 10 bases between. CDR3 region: CASSLGGTGELFF. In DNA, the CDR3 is TGTGCCAGCAGCCTCGGCGGGACCGGGGAGCTGTTTTTT.

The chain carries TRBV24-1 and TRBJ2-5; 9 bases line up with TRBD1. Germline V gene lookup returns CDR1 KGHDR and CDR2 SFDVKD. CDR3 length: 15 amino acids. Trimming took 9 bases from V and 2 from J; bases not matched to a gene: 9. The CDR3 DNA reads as TGTGCCACCTCGCTCGGGACAGGGCCACAAGAGACCCAGTACTTC. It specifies CATSLGTGPQETQYF.

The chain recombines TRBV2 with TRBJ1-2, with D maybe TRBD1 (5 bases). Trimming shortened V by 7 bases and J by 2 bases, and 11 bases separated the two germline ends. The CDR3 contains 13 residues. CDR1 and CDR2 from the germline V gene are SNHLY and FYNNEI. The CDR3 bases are TGTGCCAGCACCTGGGGCCTAAACTATGGCTACACCTTC. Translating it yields CASTWGLNYGYTF. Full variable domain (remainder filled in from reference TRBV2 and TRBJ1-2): EPEVTQTPSHQVTQMGQEVILRCVPISNHLYFYWYRQILGQKVEFLVSFYNNEISEKSEIFDDQFSVERPDGSNFTLKIRSTKLEDSAMYFCASTWGLNYGYTFGSGTRLTVV.